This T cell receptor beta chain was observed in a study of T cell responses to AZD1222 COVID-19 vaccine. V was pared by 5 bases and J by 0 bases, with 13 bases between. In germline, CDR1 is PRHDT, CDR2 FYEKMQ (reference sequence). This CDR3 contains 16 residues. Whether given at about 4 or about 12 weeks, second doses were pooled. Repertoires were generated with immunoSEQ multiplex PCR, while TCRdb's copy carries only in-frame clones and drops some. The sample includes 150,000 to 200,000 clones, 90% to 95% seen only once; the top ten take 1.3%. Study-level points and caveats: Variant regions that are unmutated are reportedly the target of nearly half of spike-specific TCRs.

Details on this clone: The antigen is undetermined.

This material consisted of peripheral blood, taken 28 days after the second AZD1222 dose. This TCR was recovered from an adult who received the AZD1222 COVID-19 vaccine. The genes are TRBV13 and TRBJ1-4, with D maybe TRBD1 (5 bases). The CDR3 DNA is TGTGCCAGCAGCGACTTTGGGGGTGCAACTAATGAAAAACTGTTTTTT. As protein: CASSDFGGATNEKLFF.